A selection of T cell receptor beta chains follows, all from one sample in a study of T cells in Graves' hyperthyroidism and ophthalmopathy. TCRdb itself ran the multiplex PCR reads through MiXCR, one entry per CDR3 protein. The sample has 500,000 to 700,000 distinct CDR3 sequences, 16% seen once; the top ten hold around 18%. Specimen: blood. The receptors were gathered from a woman aged 18-29 years with Graves' hyperthyroidism. Both conserved end residues are trimmed from each CDR3. Some rows have no size entry. The others give once, few or many, or a class for an expanded clone.

J,size,V,CDR3
TRBJ2-2,many,TRBV29-1,SVEDSRTTGELF
TRBJ1-1,.,TRBV18,ASSYRGTANTEAF
TRBJ1-5,.,TRBV19,ASSIGADRVPQH
TRBJ2-1,.,TRBV3-1,ASSQEWRERGEQF
TRBJ1-5,.,TRBV24-1,ATSEGGRLSNQPQH
TRBJ2-3,many,TRBV7-2,ASSGTGDTQY
TRBJ2-1,.,TRBV6-1,ASSEALNSNEQF
TRBJ2-7,few,TRBV30,ACRGQGPYEQY
TRBJ2-3,many,TRBV12-3/TRBV12-4,ASSPRASGSTDTQY
TRBJ2-7,.,TRBV20-1,SAKNDGLSSYEQY
TRBJ2-5,.,TRBV6-1,ASRVPGLAGQETQY
TRBJ2-7,.,TRBV28,ASRTPGQFYEQY
TRBJ1-5,many,TRBV20-1,SAVGRANQPQH
TRBJ1-2,.,TRBV19,ASSIPTGIYGYT
TRBJ2-5,once,TRBV24-1,ATSEGTGGTQY
TRBJ2-1,.,TRBV6-2/TRBV6-3,AGSYIGEQF
TRBJ2-3,few,TRBV20-1,SARDLNRGEATDTQY
TRBJ2-3,few,TRBV20-1,SAPGVNTDTQY
TRBJ2-3,many,TRBV7-2,ASSKVASGSTDTQY
TRBJ1-4,.,TRBV7-2,ASSLGGLGEKLF
TRBJ2-7,many,TRBV6-2/TRBV6-3,ASSQTSSWAGRPLRDEQY
TRBJ2-7,.,TRBV4-1,ASSGGSGRSEQY
TRBJ2-1,many,TRBV7-9,ASSSWEGSYNEQF
TRBJ1-1,many,TRBV20-1,SARDIGAVGDHEAF
TRBJ1-2,few,TRBV29-1,SVEDQAGRYT
TRBJ2-7,many,TRBV12-3/TRBV12-4,ASSIQPLGTYEQY
TRBJ2-7,.,TRBV11-2,ASSSTSGGPSSSSYEQY
TRBJ2-2,.,TRBV28,ASSTNREANTGELF
TRBJ2-3,.,TRBV4-1,ASSQVTMGNTDTQY
TRBJ1-6,many,TRBV11-2,ASRDTVLGSPLH
TRBJ1-2,.,TRBV29-1,SVGGYT
TRBJ2-7,many,TRBV6-1,ASSTPEGREAYYEQY
TRBJ2-1,few,TRBV20-1,SARDIGRGGDEQF
TRBJ2-1,.,TRBV3-1,ASSHRPGGIDNEQF
TRBJ1-6,.,TRBV9,ASSVEGGSPLH
TRBJ2-3,.,TRBV11-2,ASSLEASGGAWEY
TRBJ1-6,many,TRBV28,ASSLSPDRGYNSPLH
TRBJ2-2,.,TRBV4-3,ASSQGPTTGELF
TRBJ2-5,.,TRBV6-2/TRBV6-3,ASSPRGVVAETQY
TRBJ2-3,few,TRBV6-1,ATDRATDTQY
TRBJ2-6,.,TRBV5-1,ASSWPGQGFGANVLT
TRBJ2-3,many,TRBV20-1,SARGLAGGTHADTQY
TRBJ2-2,.,TRBV7-9,ASGPGRLNTGELF
TRBJ2-5,many,TRBV20-1,SAMTGRGETQY
TRBJ1-5,.,TRBV29-1,SVAGTDSNQPQH